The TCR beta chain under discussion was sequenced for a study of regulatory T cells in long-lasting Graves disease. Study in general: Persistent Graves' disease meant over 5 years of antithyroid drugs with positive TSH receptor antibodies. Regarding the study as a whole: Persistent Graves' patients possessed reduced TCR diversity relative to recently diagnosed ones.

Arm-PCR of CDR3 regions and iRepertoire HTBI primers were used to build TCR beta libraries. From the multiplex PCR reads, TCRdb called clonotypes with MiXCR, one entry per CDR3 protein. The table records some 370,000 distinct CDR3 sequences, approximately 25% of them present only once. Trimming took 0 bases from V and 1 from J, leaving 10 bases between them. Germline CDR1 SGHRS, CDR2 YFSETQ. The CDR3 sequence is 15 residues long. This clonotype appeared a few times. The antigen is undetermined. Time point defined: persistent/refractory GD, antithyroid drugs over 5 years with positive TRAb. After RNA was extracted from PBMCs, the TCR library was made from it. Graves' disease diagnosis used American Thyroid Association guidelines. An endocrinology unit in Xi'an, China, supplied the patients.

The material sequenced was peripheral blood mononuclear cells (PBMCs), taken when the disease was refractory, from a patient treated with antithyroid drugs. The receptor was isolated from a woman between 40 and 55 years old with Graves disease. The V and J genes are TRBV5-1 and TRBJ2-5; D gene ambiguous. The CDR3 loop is CASSLGPTAQETQYF. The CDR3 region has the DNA TGCGCCAGCAGCTTGGGACCCACGGCCCAAGAGACCCAGTACTTC.